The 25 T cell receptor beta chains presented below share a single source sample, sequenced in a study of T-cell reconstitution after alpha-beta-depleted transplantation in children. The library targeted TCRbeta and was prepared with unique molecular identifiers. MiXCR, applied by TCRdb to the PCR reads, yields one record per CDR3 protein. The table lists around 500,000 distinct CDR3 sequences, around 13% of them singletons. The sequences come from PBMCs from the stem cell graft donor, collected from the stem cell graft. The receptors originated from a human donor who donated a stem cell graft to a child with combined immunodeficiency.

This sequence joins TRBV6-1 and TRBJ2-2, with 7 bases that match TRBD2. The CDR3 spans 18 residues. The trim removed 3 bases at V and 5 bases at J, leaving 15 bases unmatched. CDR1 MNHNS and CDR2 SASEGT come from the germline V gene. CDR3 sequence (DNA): TGTGCCAGCAGTGAGCGCCCACCTAGCGGCATAGGTACCGGGGAGCTGTTTTTT. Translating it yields CASSERPPSGIGTGELFF.

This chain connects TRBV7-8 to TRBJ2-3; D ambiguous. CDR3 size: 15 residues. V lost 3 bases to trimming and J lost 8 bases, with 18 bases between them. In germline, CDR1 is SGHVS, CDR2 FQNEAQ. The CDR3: CASSFLQQPRVTQYF. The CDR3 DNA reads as TGTGCCAGCAGCTTCCTCCAGCAGCCTCGGGTTACGCAGTATTTT.

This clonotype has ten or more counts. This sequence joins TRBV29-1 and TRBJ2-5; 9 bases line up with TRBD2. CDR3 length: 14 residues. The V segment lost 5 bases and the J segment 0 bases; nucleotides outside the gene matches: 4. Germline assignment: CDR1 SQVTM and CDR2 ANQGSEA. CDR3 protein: CSVPTSGNQETQYF. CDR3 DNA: TGCAGCGTTCCGACTAGCGGTAACCAAGAGACCCAGTACTTC.

CDR3 in amino acids: CASSTLLVDTEAFF. The CDR3 DNA reads as TGTGCCAGCAGCACACTCCTGGTAGACACTGAAGCTTTCTTT. This chain links TRBV7-2 with TRBJ1-1, with D unclear. Germline V gene lookup returns CDR1 SGHTA and CDR2 FQGNSA. The CDR3 contains 14 residues. V lost 5 bases and J 3 bases, leaving 13 bases between the germline ends.

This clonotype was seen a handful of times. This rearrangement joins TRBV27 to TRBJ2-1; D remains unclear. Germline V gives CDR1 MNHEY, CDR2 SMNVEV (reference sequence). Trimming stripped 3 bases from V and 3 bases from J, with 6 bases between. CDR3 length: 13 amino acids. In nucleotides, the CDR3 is TGTGCCAGCAGTTTTGTCCGCTACAATGAGCAGTTCTTC. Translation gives CASSFVRYNEQFF.

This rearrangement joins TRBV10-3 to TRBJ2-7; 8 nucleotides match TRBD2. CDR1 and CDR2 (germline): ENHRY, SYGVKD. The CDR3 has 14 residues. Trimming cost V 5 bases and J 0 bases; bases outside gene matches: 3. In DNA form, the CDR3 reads TGTGCCATCAGTCCGAGCGGGAGCTCCTACGAGCAGTACTTC. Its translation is CAISPSGSSYEQYF.

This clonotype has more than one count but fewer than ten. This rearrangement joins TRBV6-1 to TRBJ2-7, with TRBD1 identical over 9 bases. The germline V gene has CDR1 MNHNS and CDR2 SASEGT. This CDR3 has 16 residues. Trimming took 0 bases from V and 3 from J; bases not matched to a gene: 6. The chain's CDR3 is CASSEAAGTGYYEQYF. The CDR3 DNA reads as TGTGCCAGCAGTGAAGCAGCGGGGACAGGGTACTACGAGCAGTACTTC.

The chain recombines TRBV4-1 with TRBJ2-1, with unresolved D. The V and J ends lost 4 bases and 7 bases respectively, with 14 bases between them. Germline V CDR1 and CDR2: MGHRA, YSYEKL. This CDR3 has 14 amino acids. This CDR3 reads CASSPIQASNEQFF. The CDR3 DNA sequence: TGCGCCAGCAGCCCGATCCAAGCGAGTAATGAGCAGTTCTTC.

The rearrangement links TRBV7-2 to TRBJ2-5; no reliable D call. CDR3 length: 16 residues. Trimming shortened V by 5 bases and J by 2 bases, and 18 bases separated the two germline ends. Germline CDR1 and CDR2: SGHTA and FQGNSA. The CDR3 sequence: CASSLALSLSQETQYF. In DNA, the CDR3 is TGTGCCAGCAGCCTGGCTTTAAGCCTCTCACAAGAGACCCAGTACTTC.

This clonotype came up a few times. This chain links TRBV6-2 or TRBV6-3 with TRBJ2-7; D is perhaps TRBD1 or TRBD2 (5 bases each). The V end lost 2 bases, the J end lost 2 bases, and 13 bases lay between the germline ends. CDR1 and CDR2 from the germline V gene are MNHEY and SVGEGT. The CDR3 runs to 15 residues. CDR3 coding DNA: TGTGCCAGCAGTTACCAGAGACAGACTACCTACGAGCAGTACTTC. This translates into CASSYQRQTTYEQYF.

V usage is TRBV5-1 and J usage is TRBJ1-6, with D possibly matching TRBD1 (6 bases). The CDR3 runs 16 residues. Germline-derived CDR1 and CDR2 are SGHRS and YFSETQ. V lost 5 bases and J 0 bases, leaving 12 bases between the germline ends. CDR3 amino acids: CASRQGQSSYNSPLHF. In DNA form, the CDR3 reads TGCGCCAGCAGACAAGGACAGAGCTCCTATAATTCACCCCTCCACTTT.

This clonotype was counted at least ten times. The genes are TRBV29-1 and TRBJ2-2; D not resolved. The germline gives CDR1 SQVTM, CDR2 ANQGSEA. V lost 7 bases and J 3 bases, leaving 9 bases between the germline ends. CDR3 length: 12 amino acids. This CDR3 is CSGAPHTGELFF. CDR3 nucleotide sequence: TGCAGCGGGGCACCCCACACCGGGGAGCTGTTTTTT.

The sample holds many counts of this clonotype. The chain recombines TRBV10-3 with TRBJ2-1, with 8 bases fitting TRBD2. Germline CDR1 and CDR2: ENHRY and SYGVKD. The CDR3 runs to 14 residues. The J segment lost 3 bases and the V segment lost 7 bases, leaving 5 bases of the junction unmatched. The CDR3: CAIIPSGLYNEQFF. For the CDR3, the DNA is TGTGCCATCATCCCTAGCGGGCTCTACAATGAGCAGTTCTTC.

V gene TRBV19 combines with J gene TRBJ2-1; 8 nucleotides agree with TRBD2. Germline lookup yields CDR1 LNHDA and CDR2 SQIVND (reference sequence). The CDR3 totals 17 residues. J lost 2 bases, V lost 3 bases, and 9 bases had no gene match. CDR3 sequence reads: CASSMSHSGVTYNEQFF. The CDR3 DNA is TGTGCCAGTAGTATGTCCCATAGCGGGGTAACCTACAATGAGCAGTTCTTC.

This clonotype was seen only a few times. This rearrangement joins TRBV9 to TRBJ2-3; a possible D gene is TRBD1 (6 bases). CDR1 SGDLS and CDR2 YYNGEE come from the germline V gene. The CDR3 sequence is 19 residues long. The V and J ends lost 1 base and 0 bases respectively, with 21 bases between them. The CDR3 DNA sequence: TGTGCCAGCAGCGTATGGGGGCGCGCGCGAACGTCTAGCACAGATACGCAGTATTTT. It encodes CASSVWGRARTSSTDTQYF.

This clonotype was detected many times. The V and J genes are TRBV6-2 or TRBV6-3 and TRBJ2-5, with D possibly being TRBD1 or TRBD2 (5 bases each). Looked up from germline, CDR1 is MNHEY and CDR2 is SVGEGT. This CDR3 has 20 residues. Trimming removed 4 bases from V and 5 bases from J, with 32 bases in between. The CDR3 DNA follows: TGTGCCAGCAGTTTACTCTTCGAGGCCTGGATTGGGGCAGGGACGGAGACCCAGTACTTC. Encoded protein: CASSLLFEAWIGAGTETQYF.

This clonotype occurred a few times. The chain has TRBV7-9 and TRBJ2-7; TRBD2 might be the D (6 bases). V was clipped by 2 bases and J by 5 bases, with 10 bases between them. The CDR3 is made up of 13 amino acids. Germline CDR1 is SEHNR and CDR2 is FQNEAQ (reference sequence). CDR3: CASSLTRENEQYF. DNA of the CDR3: TGTGCCAGCAGCTTAACCCGGGAGAACGAGCAGTACTTC. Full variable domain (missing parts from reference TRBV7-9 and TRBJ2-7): DTGVSQNPRHKITKRGQNVTFRCDPISEHNRLYWYRQTLGQGPEFLTYFQNEAQLEKSRLLSDRFSAERPKGSFSTLEIQRTEQGDSAMYLCASSLTRENEQYFGPGTRLTVT.

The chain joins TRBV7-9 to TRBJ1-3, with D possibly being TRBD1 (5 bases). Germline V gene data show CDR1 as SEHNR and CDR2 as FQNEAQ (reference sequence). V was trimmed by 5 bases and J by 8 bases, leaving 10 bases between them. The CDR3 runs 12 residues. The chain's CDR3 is CASSPLGDTIYF. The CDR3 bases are TGTGCCAGCAGCCCCTTGGGGGACACCATATATTTT.

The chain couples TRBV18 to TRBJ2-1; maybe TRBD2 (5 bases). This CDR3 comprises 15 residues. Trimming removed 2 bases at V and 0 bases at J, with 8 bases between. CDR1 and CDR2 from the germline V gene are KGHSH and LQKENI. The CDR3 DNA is TGTGCCAGCTCACCAGCGGGCAACTCCTACAATGAGCAGTTCTTC. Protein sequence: CASSPAGNSYNEQFF.

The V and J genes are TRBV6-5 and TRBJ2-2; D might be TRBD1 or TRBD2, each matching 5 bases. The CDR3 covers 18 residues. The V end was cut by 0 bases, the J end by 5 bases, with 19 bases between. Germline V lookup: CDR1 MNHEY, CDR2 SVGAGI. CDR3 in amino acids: CASSYSSRGPRPTGELFF. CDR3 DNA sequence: TGTGCCAGCAGTTACTCTTCACGGGGACCTCGTCCTACCGGGGAGCTGTTTTTT.

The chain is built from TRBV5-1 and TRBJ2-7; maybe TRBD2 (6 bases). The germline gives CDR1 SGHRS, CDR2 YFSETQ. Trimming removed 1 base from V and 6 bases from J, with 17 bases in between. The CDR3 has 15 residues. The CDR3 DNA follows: TGCGCCAGCAGCTTGTACGGGGGAACCGGGGTCGAGCAGTACTTC. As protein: CASSLYGGTGVEQYF.

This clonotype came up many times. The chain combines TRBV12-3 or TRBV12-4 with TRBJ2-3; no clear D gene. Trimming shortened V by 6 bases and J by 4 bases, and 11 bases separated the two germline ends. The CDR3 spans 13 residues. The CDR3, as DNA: TGTGCCAGCAGCTCGGCGGTCGCAGATACGCAGTATTTT. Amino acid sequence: CASSSAVADTQYF.

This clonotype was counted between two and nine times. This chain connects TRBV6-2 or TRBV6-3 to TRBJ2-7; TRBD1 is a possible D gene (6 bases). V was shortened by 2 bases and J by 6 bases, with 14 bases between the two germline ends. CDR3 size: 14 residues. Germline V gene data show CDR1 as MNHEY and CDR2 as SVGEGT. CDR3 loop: CASSYLRDIGEQYF. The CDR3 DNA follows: TGTGCCAGCAGTTACCTCCGGGACATAGGCGAGCAGTACTTC.

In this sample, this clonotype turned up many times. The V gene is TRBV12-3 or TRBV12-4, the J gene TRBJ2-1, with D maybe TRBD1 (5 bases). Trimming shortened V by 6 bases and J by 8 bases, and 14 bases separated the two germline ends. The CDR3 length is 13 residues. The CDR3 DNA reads TGTGCCAGCAGGGACACCTTGGTGTATGAGCAGTTCTTC. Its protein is CASRDTLVYEQFF.

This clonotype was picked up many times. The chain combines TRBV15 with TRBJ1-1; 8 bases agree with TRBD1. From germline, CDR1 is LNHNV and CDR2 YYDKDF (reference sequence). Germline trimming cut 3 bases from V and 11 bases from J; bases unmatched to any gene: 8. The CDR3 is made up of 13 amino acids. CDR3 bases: TGTGCCACCAGCAGCGGACAGGGAGTGATCGCTTTCTTT. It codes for CATSSGQGVIAFF.